The present entry profiles one T cell receptor beta chain with its context. Its cognate antigen is unknown. Expressed TCRB transcripts got sequenced, as all isolated RNA was reverse transcribed. This table comes from immunoSEQ multiplex PCR, and its TCRdb copy is limited to in-frame clones, with some not included. The sample carries 40,000 to 60,000 clones, roughly 63% recorded once. This CDR3 has 15 residues. Germline lookup yields CDR1 SGHAT and CDR2 FQNNGV. V shed 2 bases and J shed 4 bases, with 14 bases lying between them. The data are from a study of beta chain features in type 1 diabetes. Study observations and caveats: There were fewer insertions and more deletions at the VDJ junctions of type 1 diabetes patients. When Type 1 diabetes patients were examined, their TCRB CDR3s proved moderately but significantly shorter in all four CD4+ subsets. Sampled from patients, naive, central memory and Treg TCRB repertoires appeared more similar than those sampled from healthy donors.

The single heparinised draw taken from each donor contained roughly 100 mL of blood on average. Sequenced: stem cell memory CD4+ T cells from blood. The chain uses TRBV11-2 and TRBJ1-2; no firm D call. The sequence came from a woman younger than 45 with type 1 diabetes. This chain's CDR3 is CASSLSREEIYGYTF. CDR3 nucleotide sequence: TGTGCCAGCAGCTTATCTCGGGAGGAAATCTATGGCTACACCTTC.